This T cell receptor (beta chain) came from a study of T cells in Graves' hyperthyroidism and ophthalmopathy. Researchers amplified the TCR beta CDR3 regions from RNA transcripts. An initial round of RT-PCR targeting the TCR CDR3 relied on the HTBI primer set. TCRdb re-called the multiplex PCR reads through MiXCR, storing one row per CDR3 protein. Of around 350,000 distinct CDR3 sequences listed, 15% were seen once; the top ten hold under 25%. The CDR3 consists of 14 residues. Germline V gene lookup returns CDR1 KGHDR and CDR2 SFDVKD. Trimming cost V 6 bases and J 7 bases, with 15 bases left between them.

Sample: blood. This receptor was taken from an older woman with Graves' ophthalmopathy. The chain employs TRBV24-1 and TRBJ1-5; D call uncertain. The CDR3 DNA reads TGTGCCACCAGTTCGATGGCCGGGGAGCAGCCCCAGCATTTT. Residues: CATSSMAGEQPQHF.